Below are 5 T cell receptor beta chains sequenced from a single sample in a study of blood T cell repertoires in COVID-19. Here immunoSEQ multiplex PCR was the method, and the copy in TCRdb shows in-frame clones only, minus some. In the table there are fewer than 250,000 clones, about 88% of which are singletons. Specimen: peripheral blood. The receptor source for this set is a man in his 70s with acute or convalescent COVID-19.

The genes are TRBV3-1 (or the pseudogene TRBV3-2) and TRBJ1-4, with TRBD1 matching 7 bases. CDR1 is LGHDT and CDR2 is YNNKEL in the germline V gene (reference sequence). This CDR3 is 13 amino acids long. After removal of 4 bases from V and 8 bases from J, the junction contained 4 bases not matched to a gene. The CDR3: CASSRQGGEKLFF. The CDR3 nucleotides are TGTGCCAGCAGCCGACAGGGAGGCGAAAAACTGTTTTTT.

This rearrangement joins TRBV7-9 to TRBJ2-2, with D perhaps matching TRBD1 (6 bases). The CDR3 runs to 14 residues. Looked up from germline, CDR1 is SEHNR and CDR2 is FQNEAQ (reference sequence). Deletions cut 5 bases from V and 7 bases from J, with 14 bases between. CDR3 in DNA: TGTGCCAGCAGCCCTCCACAGGGTCACGGGGAGCTGTTTTTT. Encoded protein: CASSPPQGHGELFF.

This sequence joins TRBV6-5 and TRBJ1-1; 8 bases line up with TRBD1. The CDR3 is 13 residues long. Unmatched junction bases numbered 5, after V lost 5 bases and J lost 6 bases. Germline V gene data show CDR1 as MNHEY and CDR2 as SVGAGI. The CDR3 loop is CASSPQGAAEAFF. In DNA, the CDR3 is TGTGCCAGCAGTCCCCAGGGGGCTGCTGAAGCTTTCTTT.

V gene TRBV30 combines with J gene TRBJ1-1, with TRBD1 matching over 7 bases. The CDR3 contains 13 residues. Germline CDR1 reads GTSNPN; CDR2 reads SVGIG (reference sequence). Trimming at V came to 4 bases and at J to 1 base, leaving 3 bases not matched to a gene. In DNA form, the CDR3 reads TGTGCCTGGAATAGACAGGGGAACACTGAAGCTTTCTTT. Residues: CAWNRQGNTEAFF. Filled out from reference TRBV30 and TRBJ1-1, the complete variable domain reads SQTIHQWPATLVQPVGSPLSLECTVEGTSNPNLYWYRQAAGRGLQLLFYSVGIGQISSEVPQNLSASRPQDRQFILSSKKLLLSDSGFYLCAWNRQGNTEAFFGQGTRLTVV.

The chain employs TRBV19 and TRBJ1-5; D not resolved. The CDR3 sequence is 15 residues long. V gave up 7 bases and J gave up 3 bases, with 16 bases separating them. Per germline, CDR1 LNHDA and CDR2 SQIVND (reference sequence). The CDR3 DNA reads TGTGCCAGTAACGCCGTAGGGAGAGACAATCAGCCCCAGCATTTT. Translated: CASNAVGRDNQPQHF.